Described below is a single T cell receptor beta chain sequence and its context. Its antigen is not known. It was with 60 Vbeta and 13 Jbeta primers that the PCR ran. Here immunoSEQ multiplex PCR was the method, and the copy in TCRdb shows in-frame clones only, minus some. Found here are 150,000 to 200,000 clones, 77% of them singletons; the top ten hold around 1.5%. With V trimmed by 4 bases and J by 12 bases, 8 bases remained unmatched. The CDR3 covers 14 residues. Per germline, CDR1 SGHRS and CDR2 YFSETQ. The data stem from a study of cytomegalovirus exposure and HLA in healthy donors. Whole-study results and caveats: Earlier results showed most TCR beta V segments being productive about 87% or about 30% of the time. CMV serostatus was the only recorded immune exposure for donors. Follow-up analysis later connected one missense variant in DCLRE1C with trimming of TCR beta V- and J-genes.

The V and J genes are TRBV5-1 and TRBJ2-5; 14 bases match TRBD2. This TCR was sampled from a woman aged 25 to 39 in good health and CMV-seropositive. Material: PBMCs. CDR3 sequence: CASSTGTSGGIEYF. The CDR3 bases are TGCGCCAGCAGCACCGGGACTAGCGGGGGTATAGAGTACTTC. The full variable domain, in which reference TRBV5-1 and TRBJ2-5 provide the parts outside the CDR3, is KAGVTQTPRYLIKTRGQQVTLSCSPISGHRSVSWYQQTPGQGLQFLFEYFSETQRNKGNFPGRFSGRQFSNSRSEMNVSTLELGDSALYLCASSTGTSGGIEYFGPGTRLLVL.